These T cell receptor beta chains were read from a single sample in a study of T-cell memory formation after mild COVID-19. From the 5' RACE reads, TCRdb called clonotypes with MiXCR, one entry per CDR3 protein. The table records over 300,000 distinct CDR3 sequences, 20% to 25% of them present only once. The sequencing sample was made of PBMCs or a T cell subset sorted from them (not recorded which). The receptor source for this set is a man between 18 and 35 years old who had mild COVID-19 (a few samples of this study predate the infection). Cell type and time point are not known. CDR3s include the opening cysteine and the closing phenylalanine or tryptophan. D genes are given only for firm matches. Where a row states a size, it is once, few, many or the class of an expanded clone; other rows omit it.

size: -; length: 13; J: TRBJ2-1; D: -; V: TRBV29-1; CDR3: CSAWGQGGNEQFF; DNA: TGCAGCGCCTGGGGGCAAGGGGGCAATGAGCAGTTCTTC
size: -; length: 15; J: TRBJ2-7; D: TRBD1; V: TRBV20-1; CDR3: CSARIGQGVTYEQYF; DNA: TGCAGTGCTAGAATTGGACAGGGGGTAACCTACGAGCAGTACTTC
size: -; length: 16; J: TRBJ1-2; D: -; V: TRBV12-3/TRBV12-4; CDR3: CASSLGRAWFNYGYTF; DNA: TGTGCCAGCAGTTTAGGCAGGGCTTGGTTTAACTATGGCTACACCTTC
size: -; length: 14; J: TRBJ2-3; D: TRBD1; V: TRBV24-1; CDR3: CATLFGTGSDTQYF; DNA: TGTGCCACCTTATTCGGGACAGGGAGTGATACGCAGTATTTT
size: -; length: 13; J: TRBJ2-1; D: -; V: TRBV5-4; CDR3: CASSPRTDNEQFF; DNA: TGTGCCAGCAGCCCCCGGACAGACAATGAGCAGTTCTTC
size: few; length: 18; J: TRBJ2-1; D: TRBD2; V: TRBV9; CDR3: CASSVGSTGLALSEEQFF; DNA: TGTGCCAGCAGCGTAGGTTCGACGGGACTAGCGTTATCCGAGGAGCAGTTCTTC
size: -; length: 18; J: TRBJ2-1; D: TRBD2; V: TRBV6-5; CDR3: CASRKLAGGHLIGNEQFF; DNA: TGTGCCAGCAGGAAACTAGCGGGGGGGCATCTCATCGGCAATGAGCAGTTCTTC
size: few; length: 17; J: TRBJ2-3; D: -; V: TRBV3-2; CDR3: CASSQEELQDYTDTQYF; DNA: TGTGCCAGCAGCCAAGAAGAATTACAGGACTACACAGATACGCAGTATTTT
size: -; length: 14; J: TRBJ2-7; D: TRBD1; V: TRBV7-2; CDR3: CASSHRDRGYEQYF; DNA: TGTGCCAGCAGCCACCGGGACAGGGGATACGAGCAGTACTTC
size: few; length: 17; J: TRBJ2-2; D: -; V: TRBV5-1; CDR3: CASSLGPGDMNTGELFF; DNA: TGCGCCAGCAGCTTGGGACCAGGTGATATGAACACCGGGGAGCTGTTTTTT
size: -; length: 16; J: TRBJ2-3; D: TRBD2; V: TRBV20-1; CDR3: CSARRLHGGEADTQYF; DNA: TGCAGTGCTAGACGTCTCCACGGGGGGGAAGCAGATACGCAGTATTTT
size: few; length: 15; J: TRBJ1-2; D: TRBD1; V: TRBV7-2; CDR3: CASSWDRGQSYGYTF; DNA: TGTGCCAGCAGCTGGGACAGGGGGCAGTCCTATGGCTACACCTTC
size: -; length: 17; J: TRBJ2-2; D: TRBD1; V: TRBV6-5; CDR3: CASSYSSGTDNTGELFF; DNA: TGTGCCAGCAGTTACTCGTCGGGGACAGATAACACCGGGGAGCTGTTTTTT
size: few; length: 14; J: TRBJ2-1; D: -; V: TRBV6-1; CDR3: CASRRDPAWDEQFF; DNA: TGTGCCAGCAGGAGGGACCCGGCCTGGGATGAGCAGTTCTTC
size: -; length: 16; J: TRBJ2-1; D: -; V: TRBV11-2; CDR3: CASSLDFSSSYNEQFF; DNA: TGTGCCAGCAGCCTTGACTTCTCTTCTTCCTACAATGAGCAGTTCTTC
size: few; length: 14; J: TRBJ1-3; D: -; V: TRBV18; CDR3: CASSPSRVGNTIYF; DNA: TGTGCCAGCTCACCGAGCAGGGTCGGAAACACCATATATTTT
size: -; length: 13; J: TRBJ1-2; D: -; V: TRBV6-6; CDR3: CASSYLGGGGYTF; DNA: TGTGCCAGCAGTTACCTGGGCGGGGGAGGCTACACCTTC
size: few; length: 14; J: TRBJ1-2; D: TRBD1; V: TRBV12-3/TRBV12-4; CDR3: CASSLSDRGYGYTF; DNA: TGTGCCAGCAGTTTGAGTGACAGGGGCTATGGCTACACCTTC
size: -; length: 13; J: TRBJ1-1; D: -; V: TRBV19; CDR3: CASSIRGVTEAFF; DNA: TGTGCCAGTAGTATTAGAGGAGTCACTGAAGCTTTCTTT
size: -; length: 13; J: TRBJ1-1; D: -; V: TRBV13; CDR3: CASMGDANTEAFF; DNA: TGTGCCAGCATGGGTGACGCGAACACTGAAGCTTTCTTT
size: few; length: 16; J: TRBJ2-5; D: -; V: TRBV6-2/TRBV6-3; CDR3: CASSYEAGRPTETQYF; DNA: TGTGCCAGCAGTTACGAGGCGGGCCGCCCCACGGAGACCCAGTACTTC
size: -; length: 12; J: TRBJ2-1; D: -; V: TRBV12-3/TRBV12-4; CDR3: CAVEGRYNEQFF; DNA: TGTGCCGTAGAGGGGCGATACAATGAGCAGTTCTTC
size: -; length: 12; J: TRBJ1-2; D: -; V: TRBV30; CDR3: CALRGPNYGYTF; DNA: TGTGCCTTGAGAGGACCGAACTATGGCTACACCTTC
size: many; length: 15; J: TRBJ2-1; D: TRBD2; V: TRBV9; CDR3: CASSPQRGPYNEQFF; DNA: TGTGCCAGCAGCCCGCAGCGGGGGCCTTACAATGAGCAGTTCTTC
size: few; length: 13; J: TRBJ2-7; D: -; V: TRBV5-6; CDR3: CASSGAASYEQYF; DNA: TGTGCCAGCAGCGGGGCCGCCTCCTACGAGCAGTACTTC
size: few; length: 15; J: TRBJ2-1; D: TRBD2; V: TRBV18; CDR3: CASSPPGLGKGEQFF; DNA: TGTGCCAGCTCGCCACCGGGACTAGGGAAGGGTGAGCAGTTCTTC
size: few; length: 14; J: TRBJ2-2; D: -; V: TRBV7-2; CDR3: CASSVRVGTGELFF; DNA: TGTGCCAGCAGCGTCAGGGTTGGCACCGGGGAGCTGTTTTTT
size: -; length: 11; J: TRBJ1-4; D: -; V: TRBV29-1; CDR3: CSSTYNEKLFF; DNA: TGCAGCTCAACGTATAATGAAAAACTGTTTTTT
size: -; length: 14; J: TRBJ2-5; D: -; V: TRBV27; CDR3: CASSPRPGWETQYF; DNA: TGTGCCAGCAGTCCCAGGCCAGGGTGGGAGACCCAGTACTTC
size: -; length: 14; J: TRBJ1-2; D: -; V: TRBV25-1; CDR3: CASSEIGALRGYTF; DNA: TGTGCCAGCAGTGAAATAGGGGCCCTTCGGGGCTACACCTTC
size: many; length: 11; J: TRBJ2-7; D: -; V: TRBV3-1; CDR3: CASSQGYEQYF; DNA: TGTGCCAGCAGCCAAGGTTACGAGCAGTACTTC
size: -; length: 14; J: TRBJ2-7; D: TRBD2; V: TRBV14; CDR3: CASSQVASGYEQYF; DNA: TGTGCCAGCAGCCAAGTCGCTAGCGGTTACGAGCAGTACTTC
size: -; length: 16; J: TRBJ1-2; D: TRBD1; V: TRBV5-1; CDR3: CASSAIGQGANYGYTF; DNA: TGCGCCAGCAGCGCAATCGGCCAGGGGGCGAACTATGGCTACACCTTC
size: -; length: 15; J: TRBJ1-2; D: -; V: TRBV15; CDR3: CATSRDEGGALGYTF; DNA: TGTGCCACCAGCAGAGATGAAGGAGGGGCGCTTGGCTACACCTTC
size: few; length: 14; J: TRBJ2-7; D: TRBD1; V: TRBV4-3; CDR3: CASSQEDRGREQYF; DNA: TGCGCCAGCAGCCAAGAAGACAGGGGGCGCGAGCAGTACTTC
size: few; length: 15; J: TRBJ2-2; D: -; V: TRBV4-1; CDR3: CASSLTAPNTGELFF; DNA: TGCGCCAGCAGCCTTACGGCCCCGAACACCGGGGAGCTGTTTTTT